This T cell receptor (beta chain) was retrieved from a study of T cell repertoires in ileal Crohn's disease (dated by TCRdb to about 2019). In terms of the full investigation: The median duration of disease was 7.5 to 9.5 years, and at the time of surgery approximately 34% of patients were active smokers. Surgery was performed for a complication in all patients, with stricturing disease in about 61% and penetrating disease in approximately 40%. A prospective multicentre cohort supplied the 55 or so Crohn's disease patients whose TCR repertoires were analysed. A Rutgeerts score above i0 was used to define endoscopic postoperative recurrence. The study was conducted in parallel with a multicentre cohort built to find predictors of early endoscopic recurrence after ileocolonic resection. Roughly half of the patients were given postoperative therapy, with under 13 receiving thiopurines and about 19 receiving anti-TNF agents. The M6 samples were biopsies of the neoterminal ileum collected during postoperative colonoscopy. A total of around 170 mucosal samples from 60 or so patients were sequenced, collected from several sites on the surgical specimen as well as at postoperative endoscopy. Here is what the overall study found, with its caveats: Endoscopic recurrence was linked to a higher percentage of high-frequency clones at surgery, and recurrence occurred in every patient whose clonality exceeded 26.8% (18/57). A significantly higher proportion of clonal expansions was observed in active smokers at surgery than in non-smokers (about 25% vs 20%, p=0.02). Sorted CD8 T cells carried more high-frequency clones than CD4 T cells, suggesting mucosal expansions were mainly CD8. Only a subgroup of patients, of unstated size, had mucosal CD4 and CD8 T cells sorted and sequenced. The timing of postoperative endoscopy varied within the first year after surgery, and the median delay was approximately 7 months.

For commercial TCRB immunosequencing, about 0.45 micrograms of biopsy DNA were submitted for each sample. Adaptive Biotechnology amplified CDR3 regions from genomic DNA with a two-step multiplex PCR that controlled for amplification bias. In the first PCR, primers covered every V and J gene segment, and in the second PCR, barcodes and Illumina adapters were added. CDR3 libraries were sequenced using an Illumina instrument. In the original analysis: Analysis combined the vendor-provided pipelines with custom analysis of raw data in R/Bioconductor under R version 3.3.0. Clonality, ranging from 0 to 1, was calculated as the inverse of the normalised Shannon entropy of all productive clones. High-frequency clones were defined as the share of the repertoire taken up by the top 100 clones, keeping only clones that passed a 95% confidence test. Repertoire diversity was measured with the Simpson index, and overlap between samples was measured with the Morisita-Horn index. Not all clones reach the TCRdb copy of this immuneACCESS table, which keeps in-frame sequences only. Checked studies attribute under half of the gap to unresolved V genes and leave the rest unexplained. V and J calls and clone size are copied from that table; D and trimming were computed from the DNA. Recorded for this sample are 3,000 to 4,000 clones; around four fifths of them occurred a single time. The top ten hold around 12% of the sample.

Details on this clone: Its antigen target is currently unknown. No much larger clone is present one base from it, and per-base qualities are unavailable.

Trimming takes 4 bases from V and 3 bases from J, and the germline ends sit 10 bases apart. The germline V gene sets CDR1 to MNHNS and CDR2 to SASEGT. There are 14 amino acids in the CDR3, from cysteine to phenylalanine inclusive. Left in the record is the CDR3 DNA by itself, 42 bases read in frame from the first base. The sample's time point, from its label and the paper: neoterminal ileum biopsy at postoperative endoscopy, about 6 months after surgery. Eligible patients were adults with ileal or ileocolonic Crohn's disease who had an indication for ileocolonic resection. Whole ileal mucosal biopsies were kept frozen at -80 degrees C prior to DNA extraction. Genomic DNA was isolated from frozen whole biopsies using a TRizol-based method, and the DNA was quantified with a NanoDrop 2000 spectrophotometer.

This sequence originates from an adult with Crohn's disease. In this chain, TRBV6-1 is recombined with TRBJ1-5; the D gene is not confidently resolved. The sequencing input was ileal tissue. The CDR3 loop reads CASSVGNFNQPQHF. The DNA sequence is given as TGTGCCAGCAGTGTCGGGAATTTCAATCAGCCCCAGCATTTT.